This T cell receptor beta chain was observed in a study of shared T cell receptors in the human thymus. Measured with immunoSEQ multiplex PCR; TCRdb has only the in-frame clones, and not every one. Of about 400,000 clones in the sample, 95% were seen once. With 3 bases clipped from V and 4 bases from J, the junction kept 19 bases outside the gene matches. The CDR3 contains 18 residues. Germline CDR1 GTSNPN, CDR2 SVGIG (reference sequence). The TCR comes from a human donor. The chain has TRBV30 and TRBJ2-7; 9 bases fit TRBD1. Sequencing used thymocytes. The CDR3, as DNA: TGTGCCTGGAGCGACAGCCCGACCGGACAGGGGTGGCCTTACGAGCAGTACTTC. Encoded protein: CAWSDSPTGQGWPYEQYF.